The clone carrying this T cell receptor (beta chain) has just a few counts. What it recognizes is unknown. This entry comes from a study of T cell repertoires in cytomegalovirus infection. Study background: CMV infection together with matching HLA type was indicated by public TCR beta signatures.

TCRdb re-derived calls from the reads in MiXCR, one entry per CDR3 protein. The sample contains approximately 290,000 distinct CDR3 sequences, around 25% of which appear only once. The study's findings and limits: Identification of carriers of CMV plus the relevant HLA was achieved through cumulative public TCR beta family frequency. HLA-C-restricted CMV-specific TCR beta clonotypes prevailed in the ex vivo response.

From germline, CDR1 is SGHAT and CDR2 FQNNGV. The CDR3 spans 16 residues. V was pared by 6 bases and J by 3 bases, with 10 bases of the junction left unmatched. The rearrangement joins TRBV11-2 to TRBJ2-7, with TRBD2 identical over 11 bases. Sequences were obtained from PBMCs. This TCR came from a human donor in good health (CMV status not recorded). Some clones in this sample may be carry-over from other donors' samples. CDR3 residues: CASRMGLLAGDYEQYF. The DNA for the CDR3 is TGTGCCAGCAGAATGGGTTTACTAGCGGGAGACTACGAGCAGTACTTC.